The 27 T cell receptor beta chains below come from one sample, sequenced in a study of identical twins. TCRdb redid the calling of the 5' RACE reads with MiXCR, one entry per CDR3 protein. The sample includes about 730,000 distinct CDR3 sequences, around 20% seen only once; the top ten take around 4.5%. This sample also belongs to another study, concerning T cells expressing NK-cell markers.

Input material: PBMCs. The receptors were sampled from a woman aged 18-30 years in good health.

This clonotype was observed at least ten times. This sequence joins TRBV7-9 and TRBJ2-2; 7 bases align to TRBD2. This CDR3 is built from 16 residues. From germline, CDR1 is SEHNR and CDR2 FQNEAQ (reference sequence). Germline trimming cut 5 bases from V and 4 bases from J; bases unmatched to any gene: 10. The CDR3 loop reads CASSARTRGVTGELFF. Here the CDR3 DNA reads TGTGCCAGCAGCGCCCGGACTCGGGGGGTCACCGGGGAGCTGTTTTTT.

The chain employs TRBV2 and TRBJ2-4; D remains ambiguous. This CDR3 region has 13 residues. Germline values: CDR1 SNHLY, CDR2 FYNNEI. Deletions cut 8 bases from V and 8 bases from J, with 16 bases between. Here the CDR3 reads CASAGRWADIQYF. The CDR3 DNA is TGTGCCAGCGCCGGACGGTGGGCGGACATTCAGTACTTC.

This rearrangement joins TRBV20-1 to TRBJ2-7; 8 bases agree with TRBD2. The germline gives CDR1 DFQATT, CDR2 SNEGSKA (reference sequence). CDR3 length: 14 residues. V was clipped by 7 bases and J by 0 bases; unmatched bases: 8. CDR3 nucleotide sequence: TGCAGTGTTAATGGGCGGGGGGCCTCCTACGAGCAGTACTTC. It is translated as CSVNGRGASYEQYF.

The chain combines TRBV24-1 with TRBJ2-3; D remains unclear. V lost 7 bases to trimming and J lost 3 bases, with 10 bases between them. The V gene's germline CDR1 is KGHDR and CDR2 SFDVKD. The CDR3 is made up of 13 amino acids. Written as DNA, the CDR3 is TGTGCCACCAGCTTAACATCTACAGATACGCAGTATTTT. It yields the protein CATSLTSTDTQYF.

This clonotype was seen ten or more times. This rearrangement joins TRBV20-1 to TRBJ1-1; no clear D. The V end lost 1 base, the J end lost 8 bases, and 8 bases lay between the germline ends. The CDR3 loop spans 11 amino acids. Germline lookup yields CDR1 DFQATT and CDR2 SNEGSKA (reference sequence). CDR3 in amino acids: CSARGLGEAFF. CDR3 DNA sequence: TGCAGTGCTAGAGGCTTGGGGGAAGCTTTCTTT.

This clonotype was seen a few times. The genes are TRBV4-3 and TRBJ2-4; weak D call: TRBD2 (6 bases). Germline V gives CDR1 LGHNA, CDR2 YSLEER. CDR3 size: 15 residues. The V end lost 0 bases, the J end lost 7 bases, and 13 bases lay between the germline ends. The CDR3, as DNA: TGCGCCAGCAGCCAAGAGCTGGCAGGGAGGAACATTCAGTACTTC. Protein sequence: CASSQELAGRNIQYF.

V gene TRBV5-1 combines with J gene TRBJ2-1; 9 nucleotides align to TRBD1. Trimming cost V 2 bases and J 8 bases; bases outside gene matches: 8. This CDR3 spans 15 amino acids. The germline V gene has CDR1 SGHRS and CDR2 YFSETQ. The CDR3 sequence: CASSFGQGLGDEQFF. DNA for the CDR3: TGCGCCAGCAGCTTTGGACAGGGGTTAGGGGATGAGCAGTTCTTC.

The chain links TRBV29-1 to TRBJ2-7, with TRBD1 as a possible D gene (7 bases). The germline CDR1 and CDR2 sequences are SQVTM and ANQGSEA. With 4 bases removed from V and 3 bases from J, the gap between germline ends came to 28 bases. CDR3 length: 18 amino acids. CDR3 nucleotide sequence: TGCAGCGTTGTCCCGGGGGCCAAAGGGGGCCTAGTGGACTACGAGCAGTACTTC. Protein sequence: CSVVPGAKGGLVDYEQYF.

The chain employs TRBV25-1 and TRBJ2-3; TRBD1 is a possible D gene (7 bases). V shed 7 bases and J shed 5 bases, with 19 bases lying between them. The length of the CDR3 is 15 residues. Per the germline V gene, CDR1 is MGHDK and CDR2 is SYGVNS. The CDR3 loop reads CASTKEAGGGDTQYF. DNA for the CDR3: TGTGCCAGCACAAAAGAGGCAGGGGGAGGAGATACGCAGTATTTT.

There are many counts of this clonotype. The CDR3, as DNA: TGTGCCAGCAGTTTATTTAGGGGGGGAGAGACCCAGTACTTC. It codes for CASSLFRGGETQYF. The gene calls are TRBV28 and TRBJ2-5, with a weak D call TRBD2 (7 bases). CDR1 is MDHEN, CDR2 SYDVKM, per germline. This CDR3 spans 14 amino acids. Trimming took off 1 base at V and 4 bases at J, with 10 bases between the two ends.

This clonotype occurred a few times. The CDR3 spells CASSPIAGNEQYF. DNA for the CDR3: TGTGCCAGCAGCCCGATAGCGGGAAACGAGCAGTACTTC. The chain uses TRBV7-2 and TRBJ2-7; 8 bases map to TRBD2. This CDR3 has 13 amino acids. J was trimmed by 5 bases and V by 5 bases; bases with no gene match: 5. CDR1 and CDR2 from the germline V gene are SGHTA and FQGNSA.

The chain is built from TRBV12-3 or TRBV12-4 and TRBJ2-5; 9 bases match TRBD2. CDR3 length equals 15 residues. V trimming: 3 bases; J trimming: 4 bases; junction bases outside the gene matches: 6. The CDR3 spells CASSFVSGGGETQYF. In nucleotides, the CDR3 is TGTGCCAGCAGTTTTGTTAGCGGGGGTGGAGAGACCCAGTACTTC.

This clonotype was counted between two and nine times. The chain has TRBV6-5 and TRBJ1-5; TRBD1 is a possible D gene (5 bases). Germline CDR1 MNHEY, CDR2 SVGAGI. Trimming took off 6 bases at V and 3 bases at J, with 15 bases between the two ends. There are 15 residues in the CDR3. The CDR3: CASRSGPSNNQPQHF. CDR3 nucleotides: TGTGCCAGCAGGTCGGGACCCTCCAACAATCAGCCCCAGCATTTT.

The chain uses TRBV11-2 and TRBJ2-1; 10 nucleotides line up with TRBD2. Unmatched junction bases numbered 6, after V lost 3 bases and J lost 4 bases. Germline values: CDR1 SGHAT, CDR2 FQNNGV. The CDR3 extends over 16 amino acids. The CDR3 DNA sequence: TGTGCCAGCAGCTTCTTCAGCGGGGGGGCTTACAATGAGCAGTTCTTC. It specifies CASSFFSGGAYNEQFF. The complete variable domain, with remaining parts taken from reference TRBV11-2 and TRBJ2-1, reads EAGVAQSPRYKIIEKRQSVAFWCNPISGHATLYWYQQILGQGPKLLIQFQNNGVVDDSQLPKDRFSAERLKGVDSTLKIQPAKLEDSAVYLCASSFFSGGAYNEQFFGPGTRLTVL.

This clonotype was seen repeatedly, ten times or more. This chain uses TRBV6-5 with TRBJ2-7, with D unresolved. In germline, CDR1 is MNHEY, CDR2 SVGAGI. V was shortened by 4 bases and J by 3 bases, with 13 bases between the two germline ends. This CDR3 contains 14 residues. This CDR3 reads CASSLIGVDYEQYF. The CDR3, as DNA: TGTGCCAGCAGTTTAATTGGGGTGGACTACGAGCAGTACTTC.

The rearrangement joins TRBV5-5 to TRBJ2-7, with D uncertain. V lost 3 bases, J lost 2 bases, and 15 bases lay in between. The CDR3 extends over 15 amino acids. The V gene's germline CDR1 is SGHKS and CDR2 YYEKEE (reference sequence). This chain's CDR3 is CASSSGGFRAYEQYF. For the CDR3, the DNA is TGTGCCAGCAGCTCCGGTGGGTTTCGGGCCTACGAGCAGTACTTC.

This clonotype has only a few counts. The chain recombines TRBV7-3 with TRBJ2-3, with 9 positions matching TRBD2. Unmatched junction bases numbered 7, after V lost 4 bases and J lost 2 bases. Germline CDR1 SGHTA, CDR2 FQGTGA. CDR3 length: 16 residues. In nucleotides, the CDR3 is TGTGCCAGCAGCTCCCAGACTAGCGGTGTCACAGATACGCAGTATTTT. Translating it yields CASSSQTSGVTDTQYF.

This clonotype was counted a few times. This chain joins TRBV20-1 and TRBJ2-3, with 9 bases matching TRBD1. With 8 bases clipped from V and 0 bases from J, the junction kept 3 bases outside the gene matches. The V gene's germline CDR1 is DFQATT and CDR2 SNEGSKA (reference sequence). This CDR3 comprises 13 residues. The CDR3 DNA sequence: TGCAGTCCCGGGACAGGGAGCACAGATACGCAGTATTTT. Translation gives CSPGTGSTDTQYF.

The V gene is TRBV27, the J gene TRBJ2-5, with a weak D call TRBD2 (5 bases). Trimming cost V 10 bases and J 7 bases, with 13 bases left between them. Looked up from germline, CDR1 is MNHEY and CDR2 is SMNVEV (reference sequence). CDR3 length: 11 amino acids. The CDR3 nucleotides read TGTGCCACCTGGCAGGCGGGGACCCAGTACTTC. Encoded protein: CATWQAGTQYF.

This clonotype was seen a few times. The rearrangement uses TRBV12-3 or TRBV12-4 and TRBJ2-1, with D maybe TRBD2 (5 bases). V was clipped by 6 bases and J by 9 bases, with 15 bases between them. The CDR3 has 13 amino acids. This CDR3 is CASRRGGYGEQFF. The DNA of the CDR3 is TGTGCCAGCAGACGGGGTGGATATGGTGAGCAGTTCTTC.

V is TRBV7-8 and J is TRBJ1-2, with D perhaps TRBD1 (6 bases). V shed 1 base and J shed 5 bases, with 14 bases lying between them. The germline V gene encodes CDR1 SGHVS and CDR2 FQNEAQ. CDR3 size: 15 residues. The CDR3 here is CASSLGWGAQYGYTF. The CDR3 DNA sequence: TGTGCCAGCAGCTTAGGATGGGGGGCGCAGTATGGCTACACCTTC.

This clonotype turned up a few times. This chain uses TRBV29-1 with TRBJ2-1; TRBD2 matches 13 bases. V shed 4 bases and J 4 bases; nucleotides not matched to a gene: 13. The CDR3 length is 18 residues. Germline values: CDR1 SQVTM, CDR2 ANQGSEA. CDR3 nucleotide sequence: TGCAGCGTTGTCGGGACTAGCGGGGCCCATTCTCAATACAATGAGCAGTTCTTC. Translation gives CSVVGTSGAHSQYNEQFF.

V is TRBV29-1 and J is TRBJ2-7; TRBD2 aligns across 10 bases. V lost 4 bases and J lost 5; bases outside the gene matches: 8. CDR3 length equals 14 residues. Per germline, CDR1 SQVTM and CDR2 ANQGSEA. The CDR3 sequence: CSVAPPAGGHEQYF. CDR3 sequence (DNA): TGCAGCGTTGCTCCGCCAGCGGGAGGGCACGAGCAGTACTTC.

This clonotype was counted between two and nine times. The chain joins TRBV20-1 to TRBJ2-1, with 7 bases identical to TRBD1. Trimming at V came to 6 bases and at J to 4 bases, leaving 15 bases not matched to a gene. The CDR3 sequence is 16 residues long. CDR1 is DFQATT and CDR2 is SNEGSKA in the germline V gene (reference sequence). The CDR3 sequence: CSAETTGKTLYNEQFF. CDR3 nucleotide sequence: TGCAGTGCAGAGACGACAGGGAAGACGTTATACAATGAGCAGTTCTTC.

J is TRBJ2-7 and V is TRBV2, with 9 bases that match TRBD1. V gave up 6 bases and J gave up 5 bases; unmatched junction bases: 8. The CDR3 is made up of 14 amino acids. Germline lookup yields CDR1 SNHLY and CDR2 FYNNEI. This chain's CDR3 is CASSPGTGWNEQYF. The CDR3 coding sequence is TGTGCCAGCAGCCCCGGGACAGGGTGGAACGAGCAGTACTTC.

At least ten counts were recorded for this clonotype. The chain uses TRBV24-1 and TRBJ2-3, with TRBD1 identical over 8 bases. This CDR3 comprises 12 residues. The V gene's germline CDR1 is KGHDR and CDR2 SFDVKD. Unmatched junction bases numbered 3, after V lost 7 bases and J lost 7 bases. The CDR3 is CATSTGGNTQYF. The CDR3 DNA follows: TGTGCCACCAGCACAGGGGGAAATACGCAGTATTTT.

This clonotype was seen just once. As DNA, the CDR3 is TGTGCCAGCACTGATGGGGGGAGGAGAGATACGCAGTATTTT. It translates to CASTDGGRRDTQYF. The V call is TRBV12-3 or TRBV12-4, the J call TRBJ2-3, with D maybe TRBD2 (6 bases). The V end was cut by 7 bases, the J end by 5 bases, with 16 bases between. This CDR3 region has 14 residues.